The clone carrying this T cell receptor beta chain was seen ten or more times. Its antigen is as yet unknown. The sample comes from a study of T cells in Graves' hyperthyroidism and ophthalmopathy. Findings of the study overall: Blood also contained most expanded thyroid clonotypes above 0.001. Ophthalmopathy onset followed model prediction by a median roughly 6 months.

The PBMCs were sourced from fresh peripheral blood (less than 11 ml). RNA transcripts were the template for amplifying TCR beta CDR3 regions. An initial round of RT-PCR targeting the TCR CDR3 relied on the HTBI primer set. Via MiXCR, TCRdb re-called the multiplex PCR reads, giving one row per CDR3 protein. The table lists 400,000 or so distinct CDR3 sequences, roughly 15% of them singletons, with around a fifth in the top ten. The V and J ends lost 4 bases and 4 bases respectively, with 6 bases between them. Germline assignment: CDR1 SNHLY and CDR2 FYNNEI. This CDR3 has 12 amino acids. The receptor was isolated from a woman aged 25 to 39 with Graves' ophthalmopathy. V is TRBV2 and J is TRBJ2-3; perhaps TRBD2 as D (5 bases). The sequencing sample was made of blood. CDR3 coding DNA: TGTGCCAGCAGTGTGGAGGCAGATACGCAGTATTTT. Its protein is CASSVEADTQYF.